This note documents a single T cell receptor (beta chain) sequence. The antigen remains undetermined. This CDR3 has 14 amino acids. J gave up 8 bases and V 4 bases, and 9 bases lay outside the gene matches. The germline V gene has CDR1 ENHRY and CDR2 SYGVKD. The data originate from a study of cytomegalovirus exposure and HLA in healthy donors. PCR amplification relied on 60 Vbeta primers (plus 13 Jbeta primers). Libraries were prepared by immunoSEQ multiplex PCR; TCRdb keeps only in-frame clonotypes and omits some of them. The sample lists about 98,000 clones; about 60% were seen once. Study conclusions and caveats: Data from an earlier analysis indicated that most TCR beta V segments were productive either about 87% or about 30% of the time. Reports state that TCR beta sequences accurately predicted most subjects' HLA-A and HLA-B alleles. The later analysis indicated that the majority of CMV-associated TCR beta chains appeared HLA-restricted. As a later analysis showed, several of the most significant clusters appeared to be linked to common viral pathogens.

Specimen: PBMCs. This TCR was recovered from a human donor in good health. The chain couples TRBV10-3 to TRBJ1-2; 8 nucleotides match TRBD1. The CDR3, as DNA: TGTGCCATCAGTGGTTACTTGACAGGGGACGGCTACACCTTC. Translating it yields CAISGYLTGDGYTF.